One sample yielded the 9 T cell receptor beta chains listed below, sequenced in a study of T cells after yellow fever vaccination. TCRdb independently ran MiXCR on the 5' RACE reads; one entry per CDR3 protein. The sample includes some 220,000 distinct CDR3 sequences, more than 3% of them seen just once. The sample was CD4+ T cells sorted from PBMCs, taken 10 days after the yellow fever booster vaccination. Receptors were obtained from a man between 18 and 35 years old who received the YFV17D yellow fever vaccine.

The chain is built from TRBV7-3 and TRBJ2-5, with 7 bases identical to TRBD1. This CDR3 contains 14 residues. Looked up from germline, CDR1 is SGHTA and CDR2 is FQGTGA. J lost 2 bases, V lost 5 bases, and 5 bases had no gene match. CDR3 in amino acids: CASSPLGQQETQYF. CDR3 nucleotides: TGTGCCAGCAGCCCATTGGGACAGCAAGAGACCCAGTACTTC.

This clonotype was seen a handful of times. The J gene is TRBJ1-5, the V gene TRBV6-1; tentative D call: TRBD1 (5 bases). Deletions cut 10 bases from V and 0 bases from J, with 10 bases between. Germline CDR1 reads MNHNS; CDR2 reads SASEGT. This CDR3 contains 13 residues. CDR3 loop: CATRQFSNQPQHF. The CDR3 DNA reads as TGTGCCACCCGACAGTTTAGCAATCAGCCCCAGCATTTT.

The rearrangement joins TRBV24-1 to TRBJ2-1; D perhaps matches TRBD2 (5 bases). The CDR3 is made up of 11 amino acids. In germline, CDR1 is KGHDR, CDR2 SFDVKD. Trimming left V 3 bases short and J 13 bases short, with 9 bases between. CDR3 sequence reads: CATSDMDLQFF. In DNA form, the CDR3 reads TGTGCCACCAGTGATATGGACTTACAGTTCTTC.

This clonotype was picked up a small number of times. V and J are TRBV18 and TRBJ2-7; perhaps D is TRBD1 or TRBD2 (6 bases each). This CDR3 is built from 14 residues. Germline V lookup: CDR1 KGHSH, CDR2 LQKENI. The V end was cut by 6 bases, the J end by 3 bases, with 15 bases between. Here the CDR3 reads CASSTGAGHYEQYV. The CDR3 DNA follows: TGTGCCAGCTCCACGGGGGCGGGCCACTACGAGCAGTACGTC.

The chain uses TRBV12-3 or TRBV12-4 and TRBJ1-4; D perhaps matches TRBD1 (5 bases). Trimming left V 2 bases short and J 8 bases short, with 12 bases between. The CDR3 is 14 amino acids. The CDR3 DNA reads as TGTGCCAGCAGTTTATTTCAGGGTGGCGAAAAACTGTTTTTT. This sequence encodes CASSLFQGGEKLFF.

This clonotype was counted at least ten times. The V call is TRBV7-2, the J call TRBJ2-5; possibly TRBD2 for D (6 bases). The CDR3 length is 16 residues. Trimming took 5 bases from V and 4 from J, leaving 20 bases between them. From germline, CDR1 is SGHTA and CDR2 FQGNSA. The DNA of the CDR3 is TGTGCCAGCAGCCTAGTGGGAGGTCGGGTACGAGAGACCCAGTACTTC. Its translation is CASSLVGGRVRETQYF.

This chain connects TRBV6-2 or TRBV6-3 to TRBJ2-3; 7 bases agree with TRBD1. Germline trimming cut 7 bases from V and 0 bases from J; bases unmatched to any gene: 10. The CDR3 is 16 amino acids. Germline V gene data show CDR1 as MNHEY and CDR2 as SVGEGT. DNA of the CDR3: TGTGCCAGCACCGAAAAGGGGGCTGTTAGCACAGATACGCAGTATTTT. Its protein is CASTEKGAVSTDTQYF.

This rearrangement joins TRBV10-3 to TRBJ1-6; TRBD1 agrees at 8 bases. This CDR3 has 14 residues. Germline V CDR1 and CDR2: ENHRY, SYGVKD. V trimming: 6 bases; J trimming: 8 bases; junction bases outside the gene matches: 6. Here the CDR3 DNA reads TGTGCCATCAGCGCCGGACAGGGCCATTCACCCCTCCACTTT. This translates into CAISAGQGHSPLHF.

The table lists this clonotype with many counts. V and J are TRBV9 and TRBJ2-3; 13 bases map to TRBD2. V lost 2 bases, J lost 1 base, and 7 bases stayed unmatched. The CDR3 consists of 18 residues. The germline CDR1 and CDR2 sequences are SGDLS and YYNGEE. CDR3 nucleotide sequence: TGTGCCAGCAGCGTTACTAGCGGGGGGGTCTTTGGCACAGATACGCAGTATTTT. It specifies CASSVTSGGVFGTDTQYF. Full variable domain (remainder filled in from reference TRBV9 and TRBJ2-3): DSGVTQTPKHLITATGQRVTLRCSPRSGDLSVYWYQQSLDQGLQFLIQYYNGEERAKGNILERFSAQQFPDLHSELNLSSLELGDSALYFCASSVTSGGVFGTDTQYFGPGTRLTVL.